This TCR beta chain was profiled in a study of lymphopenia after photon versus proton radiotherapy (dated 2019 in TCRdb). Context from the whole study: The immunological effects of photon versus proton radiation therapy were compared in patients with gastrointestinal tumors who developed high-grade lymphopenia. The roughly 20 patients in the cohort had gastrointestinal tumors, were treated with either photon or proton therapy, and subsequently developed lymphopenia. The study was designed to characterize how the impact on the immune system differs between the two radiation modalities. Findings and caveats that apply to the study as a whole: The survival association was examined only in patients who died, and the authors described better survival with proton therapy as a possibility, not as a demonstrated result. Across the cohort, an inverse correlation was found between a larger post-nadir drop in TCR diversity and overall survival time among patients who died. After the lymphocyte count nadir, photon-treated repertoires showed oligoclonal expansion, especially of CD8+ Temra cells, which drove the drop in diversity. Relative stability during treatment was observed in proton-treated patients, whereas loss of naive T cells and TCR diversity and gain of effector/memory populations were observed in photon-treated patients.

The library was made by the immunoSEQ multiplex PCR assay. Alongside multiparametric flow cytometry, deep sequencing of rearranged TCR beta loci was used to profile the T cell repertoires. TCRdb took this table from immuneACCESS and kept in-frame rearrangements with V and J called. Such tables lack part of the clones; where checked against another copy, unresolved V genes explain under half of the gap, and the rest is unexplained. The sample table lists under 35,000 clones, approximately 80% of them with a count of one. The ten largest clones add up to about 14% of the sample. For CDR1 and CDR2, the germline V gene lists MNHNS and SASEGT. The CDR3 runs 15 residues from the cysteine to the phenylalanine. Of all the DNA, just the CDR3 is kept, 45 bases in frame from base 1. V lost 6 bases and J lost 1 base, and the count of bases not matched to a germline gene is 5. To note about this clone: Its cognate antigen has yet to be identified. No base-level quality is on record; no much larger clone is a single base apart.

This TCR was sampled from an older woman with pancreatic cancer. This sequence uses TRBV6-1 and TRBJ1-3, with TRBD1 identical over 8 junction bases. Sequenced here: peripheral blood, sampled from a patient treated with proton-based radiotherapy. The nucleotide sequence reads TGTGCCAGCAGCCCCACAGGGGGTTCTGGAAACACCATATATTTT. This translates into CASSPTGGSGNTIYF.